The rows below give T cell receptor beta chains drawn from one sample of a study of graft-versus-host responses after intestinal transplantation. The method was immunoSEQ multiplex PCR; TCRdb's version includes in-frame clones alone and lacks a portion of them. The sample yields thousands of clones, 25% to 30% seen once. The sequencing used alloreactive CD8+ T cells from a mixed lymphocyte reaction culture, collected before transplantation. These TCRs come from a human patient who was an organ donor for intestinal transplantation. The CDR3 runs from the conserved cysteine through the conserved F or W. The size of a clone is reported for some rows only, either as once, few or many, or as a class for expanded clones.

v_call,clone_size,cdr3_aa
TRBV6-5,-,CASSGATYEQYF
TRBV10-3,few,CAGQRGGRGSEQFF
TRBV19,large,CASNRDRTYSNQPQHF
TRBV19,medium-sized,CASIFRDGYTF
TRBV7-9,few,CASSPDRWSSGNTIYF
TRBV11-2,few,CASSLSITQYF
TRBV19,few,CASSIASGGARGDEQFF
TRBV7-9,-,CASSPRSGTSTDTQYF
TRBV5-1,medium-sized,CASSLRGISYEQYF
TRBV6-1,-,CASSWTGSNTEAFF
TRBV9,-,CASSVGWRGSYNEQFF
TRBV4-1,few,CASSQVGTGENTEAFF
TRBV7-9,few,CASSLVEDSSEAFF
TRBV18,large,CASSPPRGANEQYF
TRBV4-1,-,CASSQLAGGPSYEQYF
TRBV19,-,CASSILAGGHNEQFF
TRBV10-3,-,CAISESFGQWTQETQYF
TRBV27,once,CASSSLRGELFF
TRBV19,-,CASSMGQTYEQYF
TRBV4-3,few,CASSHGTGLDSPLHF
TRBV11-1,-,CASSVVRETQYF
TRBV6-5,-,CASRRQGFGYGYTF
TRBV5-1,-,CASSLDFRGVTEAFF
TRBV13,-,CASSDLTGGPSYNEQFF
TRBV5-1,-,CASSLVGTGPFETQYF
TRBV30,few,CAWSETGGSNQPQHF
TRBV27,-,CASSFHMGERNEQFF
TRBV27,medium-sized,CASSERAGWWETQYF
TRBV27,medium-sized,CASSILLAGGPNEQFF
TRBV9,-,CASSVDFATSHNEQFF
TRBV27,large,CASSLLLTSTDTQYF
TRBV15,-,CATSRDTDEQYF
TRBV7-8,large,CASSLYRGGNQPQHF
TRBV5-6,-,CASSFPVGMEETQYF
TRBV29-1,-,CSAGEGTEAFF
TRBV28,few,CASSLFGGRGNTIYF
TRBV11-2,-,CASSLQGDSYNEQFF
TRBV2,-,CASDKTSDEQYF
TRBV4-3,few,CASSQDKHVWYGYTF
TRBV28,medium-sized,CASSLPSAGGTTDTQYF
TRBV28,-,CASSLSPGGTTTDTQYF
TRBV15,-,CATSRDAGGQPQHF
TRBV4-1,medium-sized,CASSLDRGIGEKLFF
TRBV9,-,CASSVPGNTEAFF
TRBV2,few,CASSELTGGTDTQYF
TRBV7-9,medium-sized,CASSLGTSGGNEQFF
TRBV5-1,-,CASSLSADTQYF
TRBV4-3,-,CASSRIQGAQTEAFF
TRBV28,-,CASSFLLRDRLYSNQPQHF
TRBV7-9,few,CASSPRETGYNEQFF
TRBV29-1,-,CSANGYTF
TRBV27,-,CASSLQGALSPYEQYF
TRBV14,-,CASSRTPYEQYF
TRBV7-3,-,CASSFWDRDTGELFF
TRBV19,medium-sized,CASSTRQGAKQPQHF